This TCR beta chain was documented in a study of spatial heterogeneity in lung cancer. This clonotype was detected many times. This beta chain appears as a stray read in a library generated for alpha chains; its size is not informative. The length of the CDR3 is 12 residues. V shed 3 bases and J shed 5 bases, with 7 bases lying between them. Germline V gene sequence: CDR1 DFQATT, CDR2 SNEGSKA (reference sequence). Unique molecular identifiers tagged every individual TCR cDNA molecule. TCRdb re-derived calls from the 5' RACE reads in MiXCR, one entry per CDR3 protein. This table holds 9,500 to 15,000 distinct CDR3 sequences, approximately 6.2% found once. Stated time point: sample taken at primary tumor resection. Whole RNA from tumor, nontumor lung or frozen PBMC was sequenced unsorted.

The chain recombines TRBV20-1 with TRBJ1-4; D ambiguous. The material was normal lung tissue next to the tumor, obtained at surgery. This clonotype was obtained from a male donor with early-stage non-small cell lung cancer. The CDR3 sequence is CSASEHNEKLFF. The CDR3 coding sequence is TGCAGTGCTAGTGAGCACAATGAAAAACTGTTTTTT.